This T cell receptor (beta chain) was profiled in a study of CD8 T cells in Susac syndrome. The multiple sclerosis control group was made up of treatment-naive patients with stable or active relapsing-remitting disease. FACS was used to enrich TEMRA cells, whereas the CD8+ and CD4+ T cells were obtained by negative isolation. The CDR3 is made up of 15 amino acids. The V and J ends lost 3 bases and 2 bases, in that order; junction bases with no gene match: 7. Germline loops: CDR1 SGHTA, CDR2 FQGNSA. Random hexamers were used to reverse transcribe an amount of roughly 0.45 to 1 ug RNA. One entry per CDR3 protein, called by TCRdb with MiXCR from the immunoSEQ multiplex PCR reads. The table has 190,000 or so distinct CDR3 sequences, roughly 95% seen once.

The rearrangement uses TRBV7-2 and TRBJ2-7, with 7 bases aligning to TRBD1. Source material: CD4+ T cells from PBMCs. This clonotype originated in a human donor with multiple sclerosis. The CDR3 DNA is TGTGCCAGCAGCTTCGGCTCAGGGGGTCCCTACGAGCAGTACTTC. Its translation: CASSFGSGGPYEQYF.